The 27 T cell receptor beta chains below all came from one sample that was sequenced in a study of cytomegalovirus exposure and HLA in healthy donors listed by TCRdb under 2017. Library construction relied on the immunoSEQ multiplex PCR assay. A mixture of 60 forward primers for TCR Vbeta segments and 13 reverse primers for TCR Jbeta segments was used in the multiplex PCR. Entries here come from immuneACCESS through TCRdb and include only in-frame sequences with V and J called. Some clones fail to appear in such tables; in the studies checked, an unresolved V gene covers under half of the shortfall, and the cause of the remainder is unknown. The sample table contains under 200,000 clones; only one count was recorded for about 13% of them. Clones ranked in the top ten supply 7.8% of the sample. The material sequenced was PBMCs. All receptors come from a man aged 45 to 65 in good health and CMV-seropositive.

A few counts support this clone. The chain uses TRBV19 and TRBJ1-2; TRBD1 matches 8 bases. The germline gives CDR1 LNHDA, CDR2 SQIVND (reference sequence). V dropped 1 base and J dropped 1; count of bases not matched to a gene: 5. The CDR3 runs to 16 residues. The CDR3 loop is CASSIGGTGINYGYTF. The CDR3 coding sequence is TGTGCCAGTAGTATAGGCGGGACAGGCATTAACTATGGCTACACCTTC. Based on the CDR3 plus reference TRBV19 and TRBJ1-2, the full variable domain is DGGITQSPKYLFRKEGQNVTLSCEQNLNHDAMYWYRQDPGQGLRLIYYSQIVNDFQKGDIAEGYSVSREKKESFPLTVTSAQKNPTAFYLCASSIGGTGINYGYTFGSGTRLTVV.

The chain carries TRBV6-5 and TRBJ2-1; tentative D call: TRBD1 (6 bases). The CDR3 runs to 15 residues. Germline V gene data show CDR1 as MNHEY and CDR2 as SVGAGI. The germline V and J ends were trimmed by 5 bases and 2 bases, with 13 bases remaining between them. CDR3 protein: CASSHPDRPYNEQFF. Written as DNA, the CDR3 is TGTGCCAGCAGTCACCCGGACAGACCCTACAATGAGCAGTTCTTC.

This clone was recorded a few times. The chain combines TRBV28 with TRBJ2-7; 7 bases are a match to TRBD1. The CDR3 is made up of 15 amino acids. The germline gives CDR1 MDHEN, CDR2 SYDVKM. Trimming removed 2 bases from V and 4 bases from J; junction bases left unmatched: 8. The CDR3 DNA sequence: TGTGCCAGCAGTTTAAATACAGGGGAGAAATACGAGCAGTACGTC. Amino acids: CASSLNTGEKYEQYV.

The J gene is TRBJ1-2, the V gene TRBV19; D gene uncertain. V was shortened by 3 bases and J by 1 base, with 6 bases between the two germline ends. The CDR3 is made up of 13 amino acids. The germline V gene encodes CDR1 LNHDA and CDR2 SQIVND (reference sequence). CDR3 sequence reads: CASSMQINYGYTF. CDR3 bases: TGTGCCAGTAGTATGCAGATTAACTATGGCTACACCTTC.

This clone was counted between two and nine times. The rearrangement links TRBV19 to TRBJ1-1; TRBD1 might be the D (6 bases). Germline assignment: CDR1 LNHDA and CDR2 SQIVND (reference sequence). The V gene lost 8 bases and the J gene lost 1 base, with 17 bases spanning the gap. The CDR3 contains 15 residues. CDR3 DNA sequence: TGTGCCAGTGGGGTCCGGGACAACCAGAACACTGAAGCTTTCTTT. It yields the protein CASGVRDNQNTEAFF.

Regarding this clone: One end of the junction fails to match germline, which may point to a read error. This chain uses TRBV7-7 with TRBJ2-1, with 8 bases identical to TRBD1. This CDR3 comprises 13 residues. The V gene's germline CDR1 is SSHAT and CDR2 FNYEAQ (reference sequence). The CDR3 reads CASSLDRAHEQFF. CDR3 nucleotides: TGTGCTAGCAGCCTGGACAGGGCCCATGAGCAGTTCTTC. Complete variable domain (other parts from reference TRBV7-7 and TRBJ2-1): GAGVSQSPRYKVTKRGQDVTLRCDPISSHATLYWYQQALGQGPEFLTYFNYEAQPDKSGLPSDRFSAERPEGSISTLTIQRTEQRDSAMYRCASSLDRAHEQFFGPGTRLTVL.

With respect to this clone: Its ends do not fully match the called genes, so a read error is possible. The chain links TRBV2 to TRBJ2-2; maybe TRBD1 (7 bases). Germline V gives CDR1 SNHLY, CDR2 FYNNEI. The CDR3 has 14 amino acids. CDR3 coding DNA: TGTGCCAGCAGAGGACAGGCGAACACCGGGGGGCTGTTTTTT. Residues: CASRGQANTGGLFF. The complete variable domain, with remaining parts taken from reference TRBV2 and TRBJ2-2, reads EPEVTQTPSHQVTQMGQEVILRCVPISNHLYFYWYRQILGQKVEFLVSFYNNEISEKSEIFDDQFSVERPDGSNFTLKIRSTKLEDSAMYFCASRGQANTGGLFFGEGSRLTVL.

This clone was picked up a small number of times. This chain links TRBV10-2 with TRBJ1-5, with unresolved D. Germline V CDR1 and CDR2: WSHSY, SAAADI. V lost 3 bases, J lost 5 bases, and 14 bases lay in between. This CDR3 is 15 amino acids long. Written as DNA, the CDR3 is TGCGCCAGCAGTGATAACAGCAGGTCGGATCAGCCCCAGCATTTT. This encodes CASSDNSRSDQPQHF.

The chain links TRBV18 to TRBJ2-3; a possible D gene is TRBD2 (6 bases). Germline assignment: CDR1 KGHSH and CDR2 LQKENI. V shed 0 bases and J shed 11 bases, with 15 bases lying between them. The CDR3 extends over 14 amino acids. Here the CDR3 DNA reads TGTGCCAGCTCACCACCGGGACTCGCAATGAAGCAGTATTTT. It yields the protein CASSPPGLAMKQYF.

The CDR3 reads CASSARTIAGELFF. As DNA, the CDR3 is TGTGCCAGCAGCGCGCGAACCATTGCCGGGGAGCTGTTTTTT. The chain links TRBV14 to TRBJ2-2; no definite D call. Trimming shortened V by 5 bases and J by 6 bases, and 13 bases separated the two germline ends. There are 14 residues in the CDR3. The V gene's germline CDR1 is SGHDN and CDR2 FVKESK.

The chain joins TRBV4-1 to TRBJ2-1, with D tentatively TRBD2 (5 bases). V lost 1 base and J lost 0, with 13 bases in between. Germline V gene data show CDR1 as MGHRA and CDR2 as YSYEKL. The CDR3 contains 17 residues. CDR3 sequence: CASSQGAGVSSYNEQFF. In nucleotides, the CDR3 is TGCGCCAGCAGCCAAGGGGCCGGGGTGAGCTCCTACAATGAGCAGTTCTTC.

A few counts support this clone. The chain is built from TRBV6-5 and TRBJ1-2; weak D call: TRBD1 (6 bases). The CDR3 is made up of 15 amino acids. Germline V gene data show CDR1 as MNHEY and CDR2 as SVGAGI. V shed 6 bases and J shed 2 bases, with 16 bases lying between them. CDR3 sequence reads: CASRKTGLENYGYTF. The CDR3 DNA follows: TGTGCCAGCAGAAAAACAGGGTTGGAAAACTATGGCTACACCTTC.

In this sample, this clone turned up a few times. The rearrangement joins TRBV6-5 to TRBJ1-1; D is unresolved. Per the germline V gene, CDR1 is MNHEY and CDR2 is SVGAGI. The germline V and J ends were trimmed by 6 bases and 3 bases, with 8 bases remaining between them. This CDR3 has 12 amino acids. CDR3 residues: CASSRRDTEAFF. CDR3 nucleotide sequence: TGTGCCAGCAGCCGGAGGGACACTGAAGCTTTCTTT.

The rearrangement uses TRBV15 and TRBJ2-5; 7 nucleotides agree with TRBD1. There are 14 residues in the CDR3. Germline lookup yields CDR1 LNHNV and CDR2 YYDKDF (reference sequence). V trimming: 5 bases; J trimming: 2 bases; junction bases outside the gene matches: 5. CDR3 sequence: CATSQRTGQETQYF. In DNA form, the CDR3 reads TGTGCCACCAGCCAACGGACAGGTCAAGAGACCCAGTACTTC.

This clone was observed a few times. The chain has TRBV30 and TRBJ1-2; 12 nucleotides line up with TRBD1. This CDR3 is 14 amino acids long. Germline CDR1 is GTSNPN and CDR2 is SVGIG (reference sequence). The J segment lost 8 bases and the V segment lost 1 base, leaving 5 bases of the junction unmatched. CDR3 loop: CAWSAGQGALGYTF. The CDR3 DNA sequence: TGTGCCTGGAGTGCGGGACAGGGGGCGCTGGGCTACACCTTC.

The CDR3 here is CAGGQGRTNEKLFF. The CDR3 coding sequence is TGTGCCGGGGGACAGGGGAGAACTAATGAAAAACTGTTTTTT. The chain has TRBV30 and TRBJ1-4; 10 bases agree with TRBD1. J was trimmed by 1 base and V by 8 bases; bases with no gene match: 4. The CDR3 runs 14 residues. The V gene's germline CDR1 is GTSNPN and CDR2 SVGIG (reference sequence).

The V call is TRBV5-4, the J call TRBJ2-7, with D hard to call. CDR1 is SGHNT and CDR2 is YYREEE in the germline V gene (reference sequence). This CDR3 has 15 amino acids. The V gene lost 0 bases and the J gene lost 6 bases, with 16 bases spanning the gap. Here the CDR3 reads CASSLARGIALEQYF. The CDR3 bases are TGTGCCAGCAGCTTGGCGCGCGGCATTGCCCTCGAGCAGTACTTC.

The chain employs TRBV6-5 and TRBJ2-1; possibly TRBD1 for D (6 bases). Germline V gene lookup returns CDR1 MNHEY and CDR2 SVGAGI. This CDR3 spans 13 amino acids. V was pared by 5 bases and J by 10 bases, with 15 bases between. CDR3: CASSAYREREQFF. CDR3 sequence (DNA): TGTGCCAGCAGTGCTTACAGGGAACGCGAGCAGTTCTTC.

The chain recombines TRBV6-5 with TRBJ1-1; 9 bases agree with TRBD1. Germline-derived CDR1 and CDR2 are MNHEY and SVGAGI. This CDR3 is built from 16 residues. The V gene end was trimmed by 0 bases and the J gene end by 1 base; junction bases not matched to a gene: 3. The DNA of the CDR3 is TGTGCCAGCAGTTACTCGACAGGGGGGACGAACACTGAAGCTTTCTTT. Amino acids: CASSYSTGGTNTEAFF.

This clone has just a few counts. The rearrangement links TRBV7-6 to TRBJ2-3; tentatively, D is TRBD1 (6 bases). The germline gives CDR1 SGHVS, CDR2 FNYEAQ. Trimming pared 5 bases from V and 3 bases from J, leaving 9 bases between. The CDR3 is 13 residues long. CDR3 DNA sequence: TGTGCCAGCAGCCCTGACAGGACAGATACGCAGTATTTT. Its translation: CASSPDRTDTQYF.

The sample holds a few counts of this clone. This chain connects TRBV6-5 to TRBJ2-7; a possible D gene is TRBD1 (7 bases). CDR3 length: 13 residues. Germline V lookup: CDR1 MNHEY, CDR2 SVGAGI. Trimming removed 2 bases at V and 7 bases at J, with 12 bases between. The CDR3 loop is CASSYDRAGEQYF. The CDR3 nucleotides read TGTGCCAGCAGTTACGACAGGGCGGGGGAGCAGTACTTC.

This clone was seen more than once but under ten times. The J gene is TRBJ2-7, the V gene TRBV7-2, with D perhaps TRBD2 (5 bases). The V gene's germline CDR1 is SGHTA and CDR2 FQGNSA. The V end was cut by 0 bases, the J end by 1 base, with 7 bases between. This CDR3 spans 14 amino acids. CDR3 region: CASSLAPGSYEQYF. In nucleotides, the CDR3 is TGTGCCAGCAGCTTAGCGCCGGGATCCTACGAGCAGTACTTC.

This clone was picked up a small number of times. This chain joins TRBV7-9 and TRBJ2-7, with D perhaps TRBD1 (7 bases). Germline lookup yields CDR1 SEHNR and CDR2 FQNEAQ (reference sequence). This CDR3 contains 14 residues. V lost 3 bases and J lost 4, with 13 bases in between. This CDR3 reads CASSLAGQNYEQYF. CDR3 DNA: TGTGCCAGCAGCTTGGCGGGACAGAATTACGAGCAGTACTTC.

V and J are TRBV6-1 and TRBJ2-7; 11 bases fit TRBD2. With V trimmed by 6 bases and J by 0 bases, 4 bases remained unmatched. Germline V gene data show CDR1 as MNHNS and CDR2 as SASEGT. CDR3 length: 15 residues. The CDR3 DNA reads as TGTGCCAGCAGAGAGACTAGCGGGACCTCCTACGAGCAGTACGTC. Its protein product is CASRETSGTSYEQYV.

This clone was counted only a few times. The rearrangement links TRBV5-1 to TRBJ1-2; 8 bases agree with TRBD1. This CDR3 is 17 amino acids long. V lost 0 bases, J lost 0 bases, and 7 bases stayed unmatched. Germline V gene data show CDR1 as SGHRS and CDR2 as YFSETQ. The CDR3 DNA reads TGCGCCAGCAGCTTGGGACAGGGGATGGCTTCTAACTATGGCTACACCTTC. Encoded protein: CASSLGQGMASNYGYTF.

In its sample, this clone was seen a few times. This chain joins TRBV5-4 and TRBJ1-2; 8 positions agree with TRBD1. The V and J ends lost 2 bases and 3 bases, in that order; junction bases with no gene match: 3. The CDR3 has 14 residues. Germline V CDR1 and CDR2: SGHNT, YYREEE (reference sequence). CDR3 DNA sequence: TGTGCCAGCAGCTTTCAGGGGGCAGACTATGGCTACACCTTC. Translated, it gives CASSFQGADYGYTF.

The chain couples TRBV5-5 to TRBJ1-2; the D is unclear. The CDR3 spans 15 residues. Germline CDR1 SGHKS, CDR2 YYEKEE (reference sequence). Trimming cost V 4 bases and J 0 bases, with 13 bases left between them. Written as DNA, the CDR3 is TGTGCCAGCAGCCCCGGGAGACTCACTAACTATGGCTACACCTTC. Translation gives CASSPGRLTNYGYTF. The full variable domain, completed using reference TRBV5-5 and TRBJ1-2, is DAGVTQSPTHLIKTRGQQVTLRCSPISGHKSVSWYQQVLGQGPQFIFQYYEKEERGRGNFPDRFSARQFPNYSSELNVNALLLGDSALYLCASSPGRLTNYGYTFGSGTRLTVV.